Listed here are 9 T cell receptor beta chains from one sample, sequenced in a study of T cell repertoires in cytomegalovirus infection. MiXCR, run by TCRdb on the reads, gives a single entry per CDR3 protein. Among 250,000 to 300,000 distinct CDR3 sequences listed, about 20% were seen once. Their specific antigens are unknown. Sequences were derived from cultured PBMCs, sampled from culture after CMV antigen stimulation. All receptors derive from a human donor in good health (CMV status not recorded). Some clones in this sample may be carry-over from other donors' samples.

This clonotype was seen repeatedly, ten times or more. The V gene is TRBV7-9, the J gene TRBJ2-1, with D maybe TRBD2 (5 bases). The germline gives CDR1 SEHNR, CDR2 FQNEAQ (reference sequence). Trimming left V 2 bases short and J 6 bases short, with 17 bases between. This CDR3 region has 16 residues. CDR3 in amino acids: CASSLRQTQAANEQFF. CDR3 sequence (DNA): TGTGCCAGCAGCTTAAGGCAAACACAAGCGGCCAATGAGCAGTTCTTC.

This clonotype was picked up one time. This chain joins TRBV15 and TRBJ2-3; maybe TRBD2 (5 bases). V shed 3 bases and J shed 1 base, with 17 bases lying between them. The CDR3 length is 17 residues. The germline gives CDR1 LNHNV, CDR2 YYDKDF (reference sequence). In DNA form, the CDR3 reads TGTGCCACCAGCAGGCAAAAGGAACGGGGTGGCACAGATACGCAGTATTTT. Its translation: CATSRQKERGGTDTQYF.

This rearrangement joins TRBV27 to TRBJ2-1, with D perhaps TRBD2 (6 bases). CDR3 length equals 16 residues. The V and J ends lost 0 bases and 0 bases respectively, with 9 bases between them. CDR1 and CDR2 (germline): MNHEY, SMNVEV (reference sequence). The CDR3, as DNA: TGTGCCAGCAGTTTATCGGCGGGACTCTCCTACAATGAGCAGTTCTTC. This gives the protein CASSLSAGLSYNEQFF.

CDR3 in DNA: TGTGCCAGCAGTGACTCAAGTCTAGAGGGCACCGGGGAGCTGTTTTTT. Its translation is CASSDSSLEGTGELFF. The rearrangement links TRBV6-4 to TRBJ2-2, with D possibly being TRBD2 (5 bases). Germline CDR1 is MRHNA and CDR2 is SNTAGT. V lost 0 bases and J lost 4, with 12 bases in between. There are 16 residues in the CDR3.

The chain recombines TRBV11-2 with TRBJ2-3, with 9 bases matching TRBD1. Germline trimming cut 5 bases from V and 4 bases from J; bases unmatched to any gene: 4. The CDR3 consists of 14 residues. Germline lookup yields CDR1 SGHAT and CDR2 FQNNGV. CDR3 amino acids: CASSMDRGPDTQYF. For the CDR3, the DNA is TGTGCCAGCAGCATGGACAGGGGCCCAGATACGCAGTATTTT.

A few counts support this clonotype. The J gene is TRBJ2-3, the V gene TRBV11-3; 8 bases match TRBD1. This CDR3 is 15 amino acids long. V was pared by 5 bases and J by 2 bases, with 6 bases of the junction left unmatched. Germline assignment: CDR1 SGHNT and CDR2 YENEEA. The CDR3, as DNA: TGTGCCAGCAGCCACCGACAGGGGTCCACAGATACGCAGTATTTT. It codes for CASSHRQGSTDTQYF.

The chain links TRBV6-2 or TRBV6-3 to TRBJ2-4, with D tentatively TRBD1 (6 bases). The CDR3 has 18 amino acids. Germline loops: CDR1 MNHEY, CDR2 SVGEGT. V was clipped by 4 bases and J by 3 bases, with 22 bases between them. CDR3 sequence (DNA): TGTGCCAGCAGTTCGACGTCCCAGGGGCCGAGGGGCAAAAACATTCAGTACTTC. Translating gives CASSSTSQGPRGKNIQYF.

This clonotype has ten or more counts. The chain combines TRBV7-2 with TRBJ1-5; D might be TRBD1 (6 bases). The V gene lost 8 bases and the J gene lost 4 bases, with 12 bases spanning the gap. The CDR3 runs 13 residues. CDR1 is SGHTA, CDR2 FQGNSA, per germline. CDR3 bases: TGTGCCAGCGACAGGTACGGGAATCAGCCCCAGCATTTT. Encoded protein: CASDRYGNQPQHF.

Many counts were recorded for this clonotype. The chain links TRBV7-2 to TRBJ1-1; D is perhaps TRBD1 (5 bases). V was clipped by 1 base and J by 1 base, with 13 bases between them. Looked up from germline, CDR1 is SGHTA and CDR2 is FQGNSA. This CDR3 has 16 amino acids. The CDR3 bases are TGTGCCAGCAGCTTAGAGGGATGGGGCGGGAACACTGAAGCTTTCTTT. Protein product: CASSLEGWGGNTEAFF. The entire variable domain, with the rest obtained from reference TRBV7-2 and TRBJ1-1, is as follows: GAGVSQSPSNKVTEKGKDVELRCDPISGHTALYWYRQSLGQGLEFLIYFQGNSAPDKSGLPSDRFSAERTGGSVSTLTIQRTQQEDSAVYLCASSLEGWGGNTEAFFGQGTRLTVV.